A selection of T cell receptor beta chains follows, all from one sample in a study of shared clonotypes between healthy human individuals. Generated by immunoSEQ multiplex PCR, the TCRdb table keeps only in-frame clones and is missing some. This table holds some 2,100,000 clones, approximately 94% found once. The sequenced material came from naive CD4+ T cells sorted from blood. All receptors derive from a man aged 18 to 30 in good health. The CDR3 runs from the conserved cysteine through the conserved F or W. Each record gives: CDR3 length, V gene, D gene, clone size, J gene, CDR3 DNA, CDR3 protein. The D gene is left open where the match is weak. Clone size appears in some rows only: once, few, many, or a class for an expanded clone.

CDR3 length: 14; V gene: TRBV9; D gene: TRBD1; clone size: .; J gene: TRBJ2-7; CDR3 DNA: TGTGCCAGCAGCGGCGGGACAGGGAACTACGAGCAGTACTTC; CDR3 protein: CASSGGTGNYEQYF
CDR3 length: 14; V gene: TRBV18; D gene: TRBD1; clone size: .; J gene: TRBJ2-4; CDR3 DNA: TGTGCCAGCTCCGGGACAGGGGGTAAAAACATTCAGTACTTC; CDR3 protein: CASSGTGGKNIQYF
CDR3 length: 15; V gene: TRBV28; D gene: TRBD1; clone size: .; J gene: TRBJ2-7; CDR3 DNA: TGTGCCAGCAACGACCCCCGGACAGGGGTCTACGAGCAGTACTTC; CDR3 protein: CASNDPRTGVYEQYF
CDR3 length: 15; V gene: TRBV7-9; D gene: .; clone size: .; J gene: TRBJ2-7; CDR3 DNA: TGTGCCAGCTCCAAGAGTGGGGGGGCGGATTACGAGCAGTACTTC; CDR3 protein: CASSKSGGADYEQYF
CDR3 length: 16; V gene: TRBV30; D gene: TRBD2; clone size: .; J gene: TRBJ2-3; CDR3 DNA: TGTGCCTGGAGTGCAACTAGCGGGGCGAGGGGAGATACGCAGTATTTT; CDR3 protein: CAWSATSGARGDTQYF
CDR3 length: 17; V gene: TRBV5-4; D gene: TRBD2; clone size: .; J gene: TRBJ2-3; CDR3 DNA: TGTGCCAGCAGCTTGGCCGTTCTAGCGGGGGGCACAGATACGCAGTATTTT; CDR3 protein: CASSLAVLAGGTDTQYF
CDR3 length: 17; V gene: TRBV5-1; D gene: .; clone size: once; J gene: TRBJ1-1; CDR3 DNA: TGCGCCAGCAGCTTGGTCCAGGGCTCGAACATGAACACTGAAGCTTTCTTT; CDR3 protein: CASSLVQGSNMNTEAFF
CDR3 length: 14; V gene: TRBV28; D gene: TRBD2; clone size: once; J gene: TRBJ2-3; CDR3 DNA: TGTGCCAGTGGACTAGCGGGGGGCCCGGGGACGCAGTATTTT; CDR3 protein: CASGLAGGPGTQYF
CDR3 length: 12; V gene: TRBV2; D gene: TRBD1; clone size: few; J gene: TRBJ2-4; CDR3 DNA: TGTGCCAGCAACAGGGGAATTGACATTCAGTACTTC; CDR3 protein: CASNRGIDIQYF
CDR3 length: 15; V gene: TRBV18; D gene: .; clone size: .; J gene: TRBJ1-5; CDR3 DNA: TGTGCCAGCTCACCTGGAACAGGGAGCAATCAGCCCCAGCATTTT; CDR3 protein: CASSPGTGSNQPQHF
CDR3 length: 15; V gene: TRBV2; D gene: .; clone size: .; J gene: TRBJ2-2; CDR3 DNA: TGTGCCAGCAGTGACGGCTTCCCGGCCACCGGGGAGCTGTTTTTT; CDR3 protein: CASSDGFPATGELFF
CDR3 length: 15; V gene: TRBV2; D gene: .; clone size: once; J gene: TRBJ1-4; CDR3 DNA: TGTGCCAGCACCCAATACGGAACGGAGAATGAAAAACTGTTTTTT; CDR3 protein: CASTQYGTENEKLFF
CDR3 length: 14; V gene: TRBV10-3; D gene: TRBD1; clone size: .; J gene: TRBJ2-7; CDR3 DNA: TGTGCCATCAGCCCGGGACAGGGGGCCTCCGAGCAGTACTTC; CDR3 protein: CAISPGQGASEQYF
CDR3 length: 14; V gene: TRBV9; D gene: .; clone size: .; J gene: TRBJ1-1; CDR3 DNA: TGTGCCAGCAGCGTAGCTTGGCAGAACACTGAAGCTTTCTTT; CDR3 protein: CASSVAWQNTEAFF
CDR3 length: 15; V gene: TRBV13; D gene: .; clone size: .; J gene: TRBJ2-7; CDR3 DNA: TGTGCCAGCAGCCTTAATAAGGGGGGACCCTACGAGCAGTACTTC; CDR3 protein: CASSLNKGGPYEQYF
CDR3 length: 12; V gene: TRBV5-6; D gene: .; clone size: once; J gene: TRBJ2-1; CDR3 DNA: TGTGCCAGCAGCTTGTCATGGGGACCCCTGATCTTC; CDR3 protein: CASSLSWGPLIF
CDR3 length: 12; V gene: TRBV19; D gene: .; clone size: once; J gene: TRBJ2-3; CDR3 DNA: TGTGCCAGTAGTACGACAGCAGATACGCAGTATTTT; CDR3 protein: CASSTTADTQYF